This TCR beta chain was captured by sequencing in a study of cytomegalovirus exposure and HLA in healthy donors. The CDR3 is 13 amino acids. CDR1 MNHEY and CDR2 SMNVEV come from the germline V gene (reference sequence). V lost 2 bases to trimming and J lost 8 bases; unmatched junction nucleotides: 5. The assay was immunoSEQ multiplex PCR, and TCRdb's table has in-frame clones only and misses some. The table shows about 340,000 clones, with approximately 90% occurring only once. The source material was PBMCs. The clonotype originates from a woman aged 18-29 years in good health and CMV-seronegative. The V call is TRBV27, the J call TRBJ1-1; 7 nucleotides line up with TRBD1. The chain's CDR3 is CASSLPDRVEAFF. In DNA, the CDR3 is TGTGCCAGCAGTTTACCCGACAGGGTAGAAGCTTTCTTT.